This T cell receptor (beta chain) came from a study of control samples from healthy donors and cancer patients. Germline CDR1 LGHNT, CDR2 FRNRAP. Trimming pared 5 bases from V and 1 base from J, leaving 14 bases between. This CDR3 spans 15 amino acids. TCRdb's table, derived via immunoSEQ multiplex PCR, lists solely in-frame clones and lacks some. The top ten clones hold less than 1.1% of a sample with around 55,000 clones, around 96% of them seen once. Sequenced sample: blood. The receptor was derived from a woman aged 18-35 years in good health. The chain employs TRBV12-5 and TRBJ1-1, with D perhaps matching TRBD1 (5 bases). Here the CDR3 reads CASGLREGANTEAFF. The CDR3 DNA reads TGTGCTAGTGGTCTGCGTGAAGGGGCGAACACTGAAGCTTTCTTT.